A selection of T cell receptor beta chains follows, all from one sample in a study of blood T cell repertoires in COVID-19. Produced via immunoSEQ multiplex PCR; TCRdb's table is partial and in-frame only. The sample yields about 260,000 clones, around 87% seen once. Sequenced sample: peripheral blood. Every receptor here comes from a woman in her thirties or forties who had recovered from COVID-19. Both conserved end residues are part of each CDR3. A D gene is named only where the DNA matches it firmly. Clone size appears in some rows only: once, few, many, or a class for an expanded clone.

13 . TRBJ1-4 . TRBV6-6 TGTGCCAGCAGTCAAAGACAAAATGAAAAACTGTTTTTT CASSQRQNEKLFF
18 . TRBJ1-4 . TRBV6-1 TGTGCCAGCAGTGAAACGCGTGACAGACTTGCAACTAATGAAAAACTGTTTTTT CASSETRDRLATNEKLFF
15 . TRBJ1-2 TRBD1 TRBV2 TGTGCCAGCAGTGATGCAGGAGGGGGCATCTATGGCTACACCTTC CASSDAGGGIYGYTF
15 once TRBJ1-4 . TRBV25-1 TGTGCCAGCAGTGAATCAGGGGCCTTTGATGAAAAACTGTTTTTT CASSESGAFDEKLFF
13 . TRBJ2-7 TRBD1 TRBV6-5 TGTGCCAGCAGCTGGGACAGGCTCTACGAGCAGTACTTC CASSWDRLYEQYF
15 . TRBJ1-2 TRBD1 TRBV19 TGTGCCAGTACCCGTAGAGTTGGACAGGGCTATGGCTACACCTTC CASTRRVGQGYGYTF
16 . TRBJ1-6 TRBD1 TRBV5-4 TGTGCCAGCAGCTTGCCCCCTCAGGGGGGTCTGACACCCCTCCACTTT CASSLPPQGGLTPLHF
13 . TRBJ2-5 . TRBV4-1 TGCGCCAGCAGCCAAGAAGCGTGGAAGACCCAGTACTTC CASSQEAWKTQYF
14 . TRBJ2-7 TRBD2 TRBV7-2 TGTGCCAGCAGCTTGAAGCGGGGGCCCTACGAGCAGTACTTC CASSLKRGPYEQYF
15 once TRBJ2-3 . TRBV11-3 TGTGCCAGCAGCTTAGGCAGGATCCGGGGAGATACGCAGTATTTT CASSLGRIRGDTQYF
13 . TRBJ1-2 . TRBV5-1 TGCGCCAGCAGCTTGGGGACAGCACGGGGCTACACCTTC CASSLGTARGYTF
15 . TRBJ1-2 TRBD1 TRBV5-6 TGTGCCAGCATCGTGGGACAGGGGGCTTACTATGGCTACACCTTC CASIVGQGAYYGYTF
17 . TRBJ1-5 TRBD1 TRBV4-1 TGCGCCAGCAGCCAAGGTTTAAGGGGGCGTATCGATCAGCCCCAGCATTTT CASSQGLRGRIDQPQHF
17 . TRBJ1-5 TRBD1 TRBV5-1 TGCGCCAGCAGCTTGGCCACGGGGACAGCTCGCAATCAGCCCCAGCATTTT CASSLATGTARNQPQHF
13 . TRBJ2-5 . TRBV11-2 TGTGCCAGCAGCCCCCCACAGCAAGAGACCCAGTACTTC CASSPPQQETQYF
14 . TRBJ1-2 . TRBV9 TGTGCCAGCAGCGTCGGCAAGGAGAACTATGGCTACACCTTC CASSVGKENYGYTF
13 . TRBJ2-3 . TRBV3-1/TRBV3-2 TGTGCCAGCAGCCAACTTAGCACAGATACGCAGTATTTT CASSQLSTDTQYF
13 . TRBJ1-2 TRBD1 TRBV27 TGTGCCAGCGGCCTAGACAGGGAATATGGCTACACCTTC CASGLDREYGYTF
12 once TRBJ2-7 TRBD1 TRBV9 TGTGCCAGCAGTCGGACAGGGTTCGAGCAGTACTTC CASSRTGFEQYF
15 . TRBJ2-3 TRBD2 TRBV20-1 TGCAGTGCTAGTTTAGCGGGGGGCTACACAGATACGCAGTATTTT CSASLAGGYTDTQYF
14 . TRBJ2-1 TRBD1 TRBV7-3 TGTGCCAGCAGCGCGACGACAGGGGGCTCCCCTCAGTTCTTC CASSATTGGSPQFF
12 . TRBJ2-7 . TRBV7-9 TGTGCCAGCAGCCTACAGGGTGGCGAGCAGTACTTC CASSLQGGEQYF
17 . TRBJ1-2 TRBD1 TRBV4-1 TGCGCCAGCAGCCAAGATCAGGGGACAGGGGATTTCTATGGCTACACCTTC CASSQDQGTGDFYGYTF
13 . TRBJ1-1 . TRBV25-1 TGTGCCAGCAGGAGGGCGCCGGAGACTGAAGCTTTCTTT CASRRAPETEAFF
15 . TRBJ1-2 TRBD1 TRBV18 TGTGCCAGCTCACCAGCAGGGGGTCTGGACTATGGCTACACCTTC CASSPAGGLDYGYTF
16 . TRBJ1-5 . TRBV19 TGTGCCAGTAGTGTGGATCCAAGGGGGAGGGGGCAGCCCCAGCATTTT CASSVDPRGRGQPQHF
10 . TRBJ2-7 TRBD1 TRBV19 TGCCCCTACGACAGGGACGAGCAGTACTTC CPYDRDEQYF
15 few TRBJ1-5 . TRBV6-5 TGTGCCAGCAGCCGCGGGACTTATAGCAATCAGCCCCAGCATTTT CASSRGTYSNQPQHF